These 8 T cell receptor beta chains came from one sample sequenced in a study of CD8+CD57+ T cells in acquired aplastic anemia. Using genomic DNA as the template, TCR beta VDJ and CDR3 profiling was carried out. Via MiXCR, TCRdb re-called the reads, giving one row per CDR3 protein. Found here are around 200,000 distinct CDR3 sequences, over 60% of them singletons; the top ten hold approximately 30%. The specimen sequenced was sorted CD4+, CD8+, or CD8+CD57+ T cells (not recorded which) from PBMCs. The origin of the receptors is a human donor in good health.

This clonotype was found many times. The genes are TRBV5-1 and TRBJ2-7; tentative D call: TRBD2 (6 bases). The CDR3 spans 17 residues. Germline-derived CDR1 and CDR2 are SGHRS and YFSETQ. V lost 4 bases, J lost 1 base, and 21 bases lay in between. The CDR3 DNA sequence: TGCGCCAGCAGCCAACAAGTCGTAGCGGACCTTTCCTACGAGCAGTACTTC. Protein sequence: CASSQQVVADLSYEQYF. Together with reference TRBV5-1 and TRBJ2-7, the CDR3 gives the full variable domain: KAGVTQTPRYLIKTRGQQVTLSCSPISGHRSVSWYQQTPGQGLQFLFEYFSETQRNKGNFPGRFSGRQFSNSRSEMNVSTLELGDSALYLCASSQQVVADLSYEQYFGPGTRLTVT.

This clonotype was counted only a few times. This CDR3 is CATAFLYGYTF. As DNA, the CDR3 is TGTGCCACCGCTTTCCTCTATGGCTACACCTTC. The rearrangement joins TRBV11-1 to TRBJ1-2; D unclear. Per germline, CDR1 SGHAT and CDR2 FQDESV (reference sequence). V dropped 10 bases and J dropped 4 bases, with 10 bases sitting between them. The CDR3 sequence is 11 residues long.

This clonotype was seen many times. The chain uses TRBV7-8 and TRBJ1-2; D uncertain. Trimming took off 5 bases at V and 7 bases at J, with 17 bases between the two ends. CDR3 size: 14 residues. Germline V gene sequence: CDR1 SGHVS, CDR2 FQNEAQ. The CDR3 sequence is CASSPGLSLGGYTF. In DNA form, the CDR3 reads TGTGCCAGCAGCCCCGGACTCTCACTCGGTGGCTACACCTTC.

This chain connects TRBV7-8 to TRBJ1-2; a possible D gene is TRBD1 (6 bases). The V end lost 5 bases, the J end lost 7 bases, and 20 bases lay between the germline ends. Per the germline V gene, CDR1 is SGHVS and CDR2 is FQNEAQ. This CDR3 has 15 amino acids. CDR3 in amino acids: CASSPEGGAIGGYTF. The CDR3 DNA sequence: TGTGCCAGCAGCCCAGAGGGGGGGGCAATCGGTGGCTACACCTTC.

The rearrangement joins TRBV20-1 to TRBJ1-3, with D possibly matching TRBD1 (5 bases). V was clipped by 4 bases and J by 4 bases, with 11 bases between them. This CDR3 has 13 residues. Germline V CDR1 and CDR2: DFQATT, SNEGSKA (reference sequence). CDR3: CSATVGVGNTIYF. CDR3 in DNA: TGCAGTGCTACGGTAGGGGTCGGAAACACCATATATTTT.

V gene TRBV10-3 combines with J gene TRBJ2-3; D is tentatively TRBD1 or TRBD2 (8 bases each). CDR1 and CDR2 (germline): ENHRY, SYGVKD. The CDR3 contains 16 residues. The V end was cut by 10 bases, the J end by 1 base, with 21 bases between. This chain's CDR3 is CASTGGAGARTDTQYF. Here the CDR3 DNA reads TGTGCCAGTACAGGGGGAGCGGGGGCCCGCACAGATACGCAGTATTTT.

This sequence joins TRBV25-1 and TRBJ1-6; D is unclear. This CDR3 is built from 15 residues. Germline V gives CDR1 MGHDK, CDR2 SYGVNS. Trimming took off 7 bases at V and 4 bases at J, with 14 bases between the two ends. For the CDR3, the DNA is TGTGCCAGCACCATAGGTGAGGCGTATAATTCACCCCTCCACTTT. Protein sequence: CASTIGEAYNSPLHF.

The gene calls are TRBV9 and TRBJ2-7; 11 positions agree with TRBD1. Trimming removed 5 bases from V and 4 bases from J; junction bases left unmatched: 5. The germline gives CDR1 SGDLS, CDR2 YYNGEE. CDR3 length: 14 residues. The CDR3 DNA reads TGTGCCAGCAGTACCGGACAGGGGGCGTACGAGCAGTACTTC. It is translated as CASSTGQGAYEQYF.